This T cell receptor beta chain was profiled in a study of blood T cell repertoires in COVID-19. Study-level information: T cells, B-cell-depleted T cells, or PBMCs provided the cDNA or gDNA that served as material.

As processed by the authors: Estimation of nucleated cell counts was performed using reference gene primer amplification. The assay was immunoSEQ multiplex PCR, and TCRdb's table has in-frame clones only and misses some. The V and J calls and clone size were taken over from that table, and D and trimming were inferred from the DNA. Among about 200,000 clones listed, 80% to 85% were seen once. Clinical histories supplied by participants themselves formed the basis of cohort assignment. Symptom resolution, clearance, or two negative PCRs marked the recovered donors of Cohort 3. CDR1 is LGHDT and CDR2 is YNNKEL in the germline V gene (reference sequence). This CDR3 contains 16 residues. With V trimmed by 4 bases and J by 3 bases, 9 bases remained unmatched.

The chain is built from TRBV3-1 (or the pseudogene TRBV3-2) and TRBJ1-5; TRBD1 matches at 7 bases. The TCR originated in a man in his forties who had recovered from COVID-19. Specimen: PBMCs or T cells enriched from blood (not recorded which). CDR3 residues: CASSRSEQGNNQPQHF. In nucleotides, the CDR3 is TGTGCCAGCAGCCGCTCGGAACAGGGGAACAATCAGCCCCAGCATTTT.